This passage covers 5 T cell receptor beta chains from one sample sequenced in a study of T-cell reconstitution after alpha-beta-depleted transplantation in children. Unique molecular identifiers were used to barcode this TCRbeta library. TCRdb reprocessed the PCR reads via MiXCR and lists one record per CDR3 protein. The sample comprises 500,000 or so distinct CDR3 sequences, 11% of which are singletons, and around 15% rests with the top ten. The sequenced sample was PBMCs, mostly from graft donor cells, obtained 180 days after TCRalphabeta/CD19-depleted stem cell transplant. These receptors all come from a female patient between 2 and 10 years old who had a stem cell transplant for aplastic anemia, so the T cells may come from the graft donor.

J is TRBJ2-3 and V is TRBV11-1, with 15 bases matching TRBD2. CDR3 length equals 18 residues. Per germline, CDR1 SGHAT and CDR2 FQDESV (reference sequence). With V trimmed by 5 bases and J by 5 bases, 11 bases remained unmatched. CDR3 residues: CASSQPGLAGGSGDTQYF. The CDR3 region has the DNA TGTGCCAGCAGCCAACCGGGACTAGCGGGAGGTTCCGGAGATACGCAGTATTTT.

The chain links TRBV7-9 to TRBJ2-3, with D possibly matching TRBD2 (6 bases). The CDR3 length is 16 residues. Germline CDR1 SEHNR, CDR2 FQNEAQ (reference sequence). Trimming shortened V by 5 bases and J by 3 bases, and 18 bases separated the two germline ends. The CDR3 loop reads CASSEQYGSYTDTQYF. The CDR3, as DNA: TGTGCCAGCAGCGAACAGTACGGGAGCTATACAGATACGCAGTATTTT.

The J gene is TRBJ1-1, the V gene TRBV18, with a tentative D call TRBD1 (5 bases). This CDR3 spans 15 amino acids. With 3 bases removed from V and 1 base from J, the gap between germline ends came to 12 bases. CDR1 and CDR2 from the germline V gene are KGHSH and LQKENI. This CDR3 reads CASSPLGTANTEAFF. CDR3 nucleotides: TGTGCCAGCTCACCCCTCGGGACGGCGAACACTGAAGCTTTCTTT.

This clonotype was seen a few times. The V call is TRBV7-2, the J call TRBJ2-4; TRBD1 matches 7 bases. The CDR3 sequence is 14 residues long. V was pared by 5 bases and J by 6 bases, with 7 bases of the junction left unmatched. Germline V lookup: CDR1 SGHTA, CDR2 FQGNSA. The CDR3 loop is CASSANRGRNIQYF. CDR3 DNA sequence: TGTGCCAGCAGCGCAAACAGGGGTAGAAACATTCAGTACTTC.

In this sample, this clonotype turned up many times. The chain links TRBV29-1 to TRBJ2-7; 10 bases fit TRBD1. Germline CDR1 reads SQVTM; CDR2 reads ANQGSEA. The CDR3 spans 15 residues. With 6 bases clipped from V and 4 bases from J, the junction kept 12 bases outside the gene matches. In DNA, the CDR3 is TGCAGCGTCATATTCCGGGACAGGGGCGAATACGAGCAGTACTTC. Amino acids: CSVIFRDRGEYEQYF.